This record concerns one T cell receptor beta chain sequence. In the PCR, 60 Vbeta and 13 Jbeta primers were used. Some clones are missing from TCRdb's copy, which holds only in-frame ones; the method was immunoSEQ multiplex PCR. The repertoire holds some 200,000 clones, with about four fifths as singletons. These data belong to a study of cytomegalovirus exposure and HLA in healthy donors. Looking at the study overall: The Caucasian-associated ancestry cluster held over 65% of roughly 370 genotyped donors.

Material: PBMCs. This sequence was found in a girl aged 10 to 17 in good health and CMV-seropositive.

The CDR3, as DNA: TGTGCCAGCAGCGCCGGAGATACGCAGTATTTT. As protein: CASSAGDTQYF. The J gene is TRBJ2-3, the V gene TRBV5-4; D is ambiguous. Trimming stripped 4 bases from V and 5 bases from J, with 5 bases between. The CDR3 sequence is 11 residues long. Germline V gives CDR1 SGHNT, CDR2 YYREEE (reference sequence). The full variable domain, rest sourced from reference TRBV5-4 and TRBJ2-3, is ETGVTQSPTHLIKTRGQQVTLRCSSQSGHNTVSWYQQALGQGPQFIFQYYREEENGRGNFPPRFSGLQFPNYSSELNVNALELDDSALYLCASSAGDTQYFGPGTRLTVL.